This T cell receptor beta chain is from a study of cytomegalovirus exposure and HLA in healthy donors. Study-wide findings and caveats: Rare TCR sequences predominated, though certain public TCRs were found in many donors.

Profiled with immunoSEQ multiplex PCR; TCRdb holds only in-frame clones, not every one. The table has approximately 62,000 clones, about 91% seen once; the top ten hold roughly 1.3%. The donors were members of the roughly 120-subject validation cohort (separate from the roughly 680-subject first cohort). Trimming removed 1 base at V and 6 bases at J, with 15 bases between. Per germline, CDR1 LGHNA and CDR2 YNFKEQ. The CDR3 contains 16 residues. This clone was detected only a few times. Its antigen remains unidentified. The V call is TRBV4-2, the J call TRBJ2-2, with D possibly TRBD2 on 6 matching bases. The sequence was obtained from a woman younger than 35 in good health and CMV-seronegative. The sample comprised PBMCs. The CDR3 DNA sequence: TGTGCCAGCAGCCAAGGGGACTCCGCCGCGGCCGGGGAGCTGTTTTTT. Protein sequence: CASSQGDSAAAGELFF.